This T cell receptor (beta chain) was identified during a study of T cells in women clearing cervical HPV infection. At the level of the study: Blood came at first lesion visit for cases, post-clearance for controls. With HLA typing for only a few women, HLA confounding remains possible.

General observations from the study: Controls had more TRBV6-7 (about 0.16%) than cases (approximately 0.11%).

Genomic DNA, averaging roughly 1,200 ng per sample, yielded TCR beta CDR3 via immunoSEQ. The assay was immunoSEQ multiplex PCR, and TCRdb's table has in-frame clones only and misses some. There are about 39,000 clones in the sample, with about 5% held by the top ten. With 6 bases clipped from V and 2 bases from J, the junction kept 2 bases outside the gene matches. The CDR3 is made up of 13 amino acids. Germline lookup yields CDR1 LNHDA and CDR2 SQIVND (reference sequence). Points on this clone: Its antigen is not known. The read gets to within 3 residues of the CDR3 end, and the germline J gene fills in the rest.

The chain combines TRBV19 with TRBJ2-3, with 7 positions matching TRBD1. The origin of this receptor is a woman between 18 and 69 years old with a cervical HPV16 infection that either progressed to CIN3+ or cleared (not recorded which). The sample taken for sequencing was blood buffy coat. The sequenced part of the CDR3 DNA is TGTGCCAGTAGACAGGGGCCCACAGATACG. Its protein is CASRQGPTDT. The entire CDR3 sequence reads CASRQGPTDTQYF. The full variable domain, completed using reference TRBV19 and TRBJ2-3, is DGGITQSPKYLFRKEGQNVTLSCEQNLNHDAMYWYRQDPGQGLRLIYYSQIVNDFQKGDIAEGYSVSREKKESFPLTVTSAQKNPTAFYLCASRQGPTDTQYFGPGTRLTVL.